These 2 T cell receptor beta chains came from one sample sequenced in a study of blood T cell repertoires in COVID-19 (dated by TCRdb to the early 2020s). The method was the immunoSEQ multiplex PCR assay. TCRdb limited this immuneACCESS table to in-frame rearrangements with V and J called. A share of clones is missing; checked studies link under half to unresolved V genes, and the rest is unexplained. The sample profile shows 100,000 to 140,000 clones; about 89% of them were found once. The ten largest clones take up roughly 4.6% of the sample. What was sequenced was peripheral blood. The receptors were sampled from a man aged 35-49 years with active or convalescent COVID-19.

The DNA of the CDR3 is TGTGCCAGCAGCTCGGGACAGGTGCAGTTCTTC. Amino acid sequence: CASSSGQVQFF. J is TRBJ2-1 and V is TRBV5-6; 8 bases map to TRBD1. Germline loops: CDR1 SGHDT, CDR2 YYEEEE. J was trimmed by 12 bases and V by 3 bases; bases with no gene match: 2. The CDR3 contains 11 residues.

The chain couples TRBV5-1 to TRBJ2-7; the match to TRBD2 covers 15 bases. Germline CDR1 SGHRS, CDR2 YFSETQ. V dropped 7 bases and J dropped 4; count of bases not matched to a gene: 3. The CDR3 is 14 amino acids. CDR3 sequence (DNA): TGCGCCAGCGGACTAGCGGGAGGGTCTTACGAGCAGTACTTC. Translating it yields CASGLAGGSYEQYF. Full variable domain (outside the CDR3, taken from reference TRBV5-1 and TRBJ2-7): KAGVTQTPRYLIKTRGQQVTLSCSPISGHRSVSWYQQTPGQGLQFLFEYFSETQRNKGNFPGRFSGRQFSNSRSEMNVSTLELGDSALYLCASGLAGGSYEQYFGPGTRLTVT.